These 27 T cell receptor beta chains came from one sample sequenced in a study of identical twins. TCRdb re-derived calls from the 5' RACE reads in MiXCR, one entry per CDR3 protein. The data show about 220,000 distinct CDR3 sequences, 6.5% to 9% seen once. The data were also submitted as part of a second study, on yellow fever vaccine responses in identical twins.

The sequenced sample was CD8+ T cells sorted from blood. These receptor sequences come from a woman aged 18-35 years in good health.

At least ten counts were recorded for this clonotype. This chain links TRBV21-1 with TRBJ2-4; the table names TRBD2, a call not compared with the DNA. TRBV21-1 has pseudogene status. The CDR3 contains 16 residues. The CDR3 DNA follows: TGTGCCAGCAGCAATTTGGCTAGCGTAGCCAAAAACATTCAGTACTTC. It translates to CASSNLASVAKNIQYF.

The V and J genes are TRBV10-2 and TRBJ1-1, with unresolved D. Germline CDR1 WSHSY, CDR2 SAAADI. V lost 7 bases and J lost 1, with 10 bases in between. CDR3 length: 13 amino acids. CDR3 nucleotide sequence: TGCGCCAGCAAGGGCAGCCGGAACACTGAAGCTTTCTTT. This gives the protein CASKGSRNTEAFF.

In its sample, this clonotype was seen many times. The rearrangement joins TRBV28 to TRBJ2-7; TRBD1 aligns across 9 bases. V lost 8 bases and J lost 6; bases outside the gene matches: 8. Germline CDR1 MDHEN, CDR2 SYDVKM. CDR3 length: 13 amino acids. In nucleotides, the CDR3 is TGTGCCAGCTCTGACACAGGGGGCGCCGAGCAGTACTTC. Its protein product is CASSDTGGAEQYF.

The rearrangement links TRBV28 to TRBJ2-1; TRBD2 matches at 8 bases. CDR1 is MDHEN, CDR2 SYDVKM, per germline. This CDR3 contains 15 residues. Unmatched junction bases numbered 11, after V lost 4 bases and J lost 9 bases. Written as DNA, the CDR3 is TGTGCCAGCAGTTCCCGTCCTCAGCGGGAGAGTGAGCAGTTCTTC. It specifies CASSSRPQRESEQFF.

A few counts support this clonotype. The chain joins TRBV3-1 to TRBJ2-1, with D unclear. This CDR3 region has 14 residues. V dropped 1 base and J dropped 9 bases, with 13 bases sitting between them. Germline V CDR1 and CDR2: LGHDT, YNNKEL (reference sequence). The CDR3 loop reads CASSQGRPGGEQFF. The CDR3 bases are TGTGCCAGCAGCCAAGGTAGGCCAGGCGGTGAGCAGTTCTTC.

The rearrangement uses TRBV7-9 and TRBJ2-5; D not resolved. Germline assignment: CDR1 SEHNR and CDR2 FQNEAQ (reference sequence). The V end lost 5 bases, the J end lost 5 bases, and 18 bases lay between the germline ends. The CDR3 runs to 15 residues. As DNA, the CDR3 is TGTGCCAGCAGCAACCCCATGCAGATGGAGGAGACCCAGTACTTC. It codes for CASSNPMQMEETQYF.

The rearrangement joins TRBV12-3 or TRBV12-4 to TRBJ2-1, with 7 bases that match TRBD2. The junction had 16 bases not matched to a gene; V was cut back by 10 bases and J by 7 bases. This CDR3 spans 15 amino acids. The CDR3 loop reads CAIRKRWLAANEQFF. CDR3 bases: TGTGCCATCCGTAAAAGGTGGCTAGCGGCGAATGAGCAGTTCTTC.

The chain combines TRBV24-1 with TRBJ1-5; unclear D gene. The V gene's germline CDR1 is KGHDR and CDR2 SFDVKD. The CDR3 covers 13 residues. The germline V and J ends were trimmed by 3 bases and 5 bases, with 7 bases remaining between them. The CDR3 region has the DNA TGTGCCACCAGTGATGGGATCCATCAGCCCCAGCATTTT. Amino acids: CATSDGIHQPQHF.

V usage is TRBV19 and J usage is TRBJ2-3, with a possible D match to TRBD2 (6 bases). Germline CDR1 LNHDA, CDR2 SQIVND (reference sequence). V lost 7 bases and J lost 3, with 11 bases in between. The CDR3 consists of 13 residues. The CDR3: CASTYGGTDTQYF. DNA of the CDR3: TGTGCCAGTACCTATGGGGGGACAGATACGCAGTATTTT.

This clonotype occurred a few times. The chain has TRBV5-6 and TRBJ2-5; the D gene is possibly TRBD1 (6 bases). Trimming cost V 4 bases and J 0 bases, with 10 bases left between them. The CDR3 has 14 amino acids. The germline CDR1 and CDR2 sequences are SGHDT and YYEEEE. The CDR3 loop is CASSIRQDQETQYF. CDR3 nucleotide sequence: TGTGCCAGCAGCATACGACAGGACCAAGAGACCCAGTACTTC. Variable domain in full (rest from reference TRBV5-6 and TRBJ2-5): DAGVTQSPTHLIKTRGQQVTLRCSPKSGHDTVSWYQQALGQGPQFIFQYYEEEERQRGNFPDRFSGHQFPNYSSELNVNALLLGDSALYLCASSIRQDQETQYFGPGTRLLVL.

This clonotype was recorded many times. Here the CDR3 DNA reads TGTGCCAGCAGCTCGACAGGGGCGCGGCACAATGAGCAGTTCTTC. Protein product: CASSSTGARHNEQFF. The J gene is TRBJ2-1, the V gene TRBV7-9; TRBD1 aligns across 8 bases. The CDR3 runs 15 residues. Losses at the gene ends were 4 bases for V and 5 bases for J; bases not matched to a gene: 7. Germline V gene sequence: CDR1 SEHNR, CDR2 FQNEAQ (reference sequence).

A note on this clonotype: This CDR3 fails to terminate in the conserved phenylalanine or tryptophan, so it likely reflects a read error. The DNA is left out, because the CDR3 cannot be placed on it with certainty; the CDR3 is given as TCRdb lists it. The chain couples TRBV4-1 to TRBJ1-2; the table names TRBD1, a call not compared with the DNA. The CDR3 is made up of 12 amino acids, end residues included. Germline values: CDR1 MGHRA, CDR2 YSYEKL. The CDR3 sequence: CASSQDTERQWI.

Only a few counts were recorded for this clonotype. This sequence joins TRBV19 and TRBJ2-2; 8 bases line up with TRBD1. Germline V CDR1 and CDR2: LNHDA, SQIVND (reference sequence). The CDR3 consists of 15 residues. Germline trimming cut 10 bases from V and 1 base from J; bases unmatched to any gene: 8. CDR3 amino acids: CATAPGTGNTGELFF. CDR3 bases: TGTGCCACCGCTCCCGGGACAGGGAACACCGGGGAGCTGTTTTTT.

Ten or more counts support this clonotype. The V call is TRBV12-3 or TRBV12-4, the J call TRBJ2-7, with TRBD2 as a possible D gene (7 bases). V was pared by 3 bases and J by 2 bases, with 11 bases between. CDR3 length: 14 residues. CDR3 loop: CASSLGGAPYEQYF. DNA of the CDR3: TGTGCCAGCAGTTTGGGGGGGGCCCCCTACGAGCAGTACTTC.

In this sample, this clonotype turned up a few times. The genes are TRBV4-1 and TRBJ1-6; no clear D. The germline V gene has CDR1 MGHRA and CDR2 YSYEKL. The length of the CDR3 is 15 residues. Trimming left V 0 bases short and J 9 bases short, with 12 bases between. The CDR3 DNA is TGCGCCAGCAGCCAAGATTGGCAGCGGGGTTCACCCCTCCACTTT. The encoded protein is CASSQDWQRGSPLHF.

This clonotype has more than one count but fewer than ten. The CDR3 nucleotides are TGCAGTGCTAGAGGGACTAGCGGGAGGGCAGATACGCAGTATTTT. This codes for CSARGTSGRADTQYF. This chain connects TRBV20-1 to TRBJ2-3; 15 nucleotides line up with TRBD2. From germline, CDR1 is DFQATT and CDR2 SNEGSKA (reference sequence). V gave up 1 base and J gave up 4 bases; unmatched junction bases: 0. CDR3 size: 15 residues.

This clonotype has ten or more counts. The genes are TRBV4-1 and TRBJ2-3; maybe TRBD2 (5 bases). This CDR3 is 13 amino acids long. The germline V gene has CDR1 MGHRA and CDR2 YSYEKL. Trimming cost V 4 bases and J 5 bases, with 10 bases left between them. CDR3 sequence reads: CASSRSEGDTQYF. DNA of the CDR3: TGCGCCAGCAGCCGCTCCGAGGGAGATACGCAGTATTTT.

This clonotype occurred a few times. Here the CDR3 omits its conserved ending phenylalanine or tryptophan, so a read error is the likely source. The chain joins TRBV7-8 to TRBJ2-5, with D possibly matching TRBD1 (5 bases). The CDR3 length is 13 residues. V was pared by 7 bases and J by 3 bases, with 12 bases between. In germline, CDR1 is SGHVS, CDR2 FQNEAQ. As DNA, the CDR3 is TGTGCCAGCAACAGGATCAACGAAGAGACCCAGTACCTC. Its protein product is CASNRINEETQYL.

The chain carries TRBV18 and TRBJ2-7; TRBD1 matches at 9 bases. The CDR3 extends over 14 amino acids. Trimming removed 5 bases from V and 6 bases from J; junction bases left unmatched: 8. The germline gives CDR1 KGHSH, CDR2 LQKENI. This CDR3 is CASSTRTGESEQYF. The CDR3 bases are TGTGCCAGCTCAACGCGGACAGGGGAAAGCGAGCAGTACTTC.

There are many counts of this clonotype. The gene calls are TRBV29-1 and TRBJ2-2, with 8 positions matching TRBD2. The germline V gene has CDR1 SQVTM and CDR2 ANQGSEA. CDR3 length: 14 amino acids. Trimming cost V 4 bases and J 4 bases; bases outside gene matches: 5. The CDR3 sequence is CSVGVSGVTGELFF. Here the CDR3 DNA reads TGCAGCGTTGGGGTTAGCGGGGTCACCGGGGAGCTGTTTTTT.

This clonotype was counted ten times or more. The rearrangement joins TRBV20-1 to TRBJ2-3; D unresolved. This CDR3 contains 11 residues. CDR1 is DFQATT and CDR2 is SNEGSKA in the germline V gene (reference sequence). Trimming took 7 bases from V and 1 from J, leaving 6 bases between them. This CDR3 is CSGWGTDTQYF. CDR3 bases: TGCAGTGGCTGGGGCACAGATACGCAGTATTTT.

This clonotype showed up just a few times. The rearrangement links TRBV18 to TRBJ1-1, with 8 bases that match TRBD1. The CDR3 extends over 14 amino acids. The V segment lost 3 bases and the J segment 7 bases; nucleotides outside the gene matches: 7. From germline, CDR1 is KGHSH and CDR2 LQKENI. The CDR3: CASSPKDRVGEAFF. CDR3 in DNA: TGTGCCAGCTCACCGAAGGACAGGGTGGGTGAAGCTTTCTTT.

This clonotype was observed many times. The chain uses TRBV7-2 and TRBJ2-1; D may correspond to TRBD1 or TRBD2 (5 bases each). The length of the CDR3 is 17 residues. From germline, CDR1 is SGHTA and CDR2 FQGNSA. Trimming pared 2 bases from V and 4 bases from J, leaving 18 bases between. Here the CDR3 DNA reads TGTGCCAGCAGCTTATCGGGGCCCCCTCCCGCGTACAATGAGCAGTTCTTC. This gives the protein CASSLSGPPPAYNEQFF.

The chain employs TRBV7-8 and TRBJ1-4; D gene ambiguous. CDR3 length: 17 amino acids. In germline, CDR1 is SGHVS, CDR2 FQNEAQ. V lost 5 bases, J lost 4 bases, and 20 bases lay in between. CDR3 sequence reads: CASSRKKGNRDNEKLFF. The CDR3 nucleotides read TGTGCCAGCAGCAGAAAAAAGGGAAATAGGGATAATGAAAAACTGTTTTTT.

This clonotype was seen repeatedly, ten times or more. The chain links TRBV20-1 to TRBJ1-3; D gene ambiguous. Deletions cut 1 base from V and 8 bases from J, with 3 bases between. Germline V gives CDR1 DFQATT, CDR2 SNEGSKA (reference sequence). The CDR3 is made up of 10 amino acids. CDR3: CSARVDTIYF. The CDR3 DNA follows: TGCAGTGCTAGAGTCGACACCATATATTTT.

This clonotype showed up many times. J is TRBJ2-1 and V is TRBV12-3 or TRBV12-4; possible D gene TRBD2, 6 bases. V gave up 7 bases and J gave up 1 base, with 14 bases separating them. The CDR3 has 15 residues. Here the CDR3 reads CASIQTSRSYNEQFF. In nucleotides, the CDR3 is TGTGCCAGCATCCAGACTAGTCGGTCCTACAATGAGCAGTTCTTC.

CDR3 residues: CASGNLYEQYF. CDR3 nucleotide sequence: TGTGCCAGCGGGAACCTCTACGAGCAGTACTTC. The rearrangement uses TRBV27 and TRBJ2-7, with D hard to call. From germline, CDR1 is MNHEY and CDR2 SMNVEV (reference sequence). The CDR3 is 11 amino acids. V dropped 8 bases and J dropped 3 bases, with 8 bases sitting between them.